The clone carrying this T cell receptor beta chain has a handful of counts. Its specificity is unknown. V lost 4 bases and J lost 8, with 12 bases in between. Germline V lookup: CDR1 MNHEY, CDR2 SVGAGI. The CDR3 has 13 residues. Ranging in age from about 6 to 100, the donors were healthy Caucasian individuals from Russia. Each donor gave roughly 9.8 milliliters of peripheral blood. The sample belongs to a study of blood T cells in healthy people across ages. Study-wide results and limits: PBMCs left unsorted prevented a conclusive naive versus antigen-experienced comparison.

Combining a sample-barcoded 5' primer with a J-beta primer mix, a second PCR ran for 7 to 11 cycles. The authors tagged each cDNA molecule using a template-switch adaptor with 12 random nucleotides. Each CDR3 protein gets one entry after TCRdb re-called the 5' RACE reads with MiXCR. Here the sample spans approximately 600,000 distinct CDR3 sequences, roughly 58% being singletons. The gene calls are TRBV6-5 and TRBJ2-1; D remains unclear. Sequenced material: blood. The sequence was collected from a man in his sixties in good health. CDR3: CASSLLFTYEQFF. The CDR3 bases are TGTGCCAGCAGTTTACTCTTTACCTATGAGCAGTTCTTC.